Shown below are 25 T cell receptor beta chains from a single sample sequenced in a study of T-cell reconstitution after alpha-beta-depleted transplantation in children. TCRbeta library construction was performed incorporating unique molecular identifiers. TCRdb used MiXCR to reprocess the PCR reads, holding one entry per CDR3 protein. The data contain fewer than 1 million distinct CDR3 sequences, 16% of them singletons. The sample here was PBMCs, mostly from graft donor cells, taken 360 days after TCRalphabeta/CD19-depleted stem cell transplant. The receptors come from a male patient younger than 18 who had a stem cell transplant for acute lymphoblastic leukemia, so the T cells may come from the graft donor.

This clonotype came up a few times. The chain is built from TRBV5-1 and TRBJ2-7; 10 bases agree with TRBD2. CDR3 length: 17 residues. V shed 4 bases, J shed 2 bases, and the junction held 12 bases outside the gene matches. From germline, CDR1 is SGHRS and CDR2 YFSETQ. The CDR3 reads CASSHEVTSGRAYEQYF. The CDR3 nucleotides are TGCGCCAGCAGCCACGAGGTGACTAGCGGGCGAGCCTACGAGCAGTACTTC.

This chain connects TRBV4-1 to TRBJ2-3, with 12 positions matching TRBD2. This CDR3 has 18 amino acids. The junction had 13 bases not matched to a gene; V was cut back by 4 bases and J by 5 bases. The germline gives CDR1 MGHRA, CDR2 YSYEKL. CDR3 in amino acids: CASSRIGLAGGPEDTQYF. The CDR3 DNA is TGCGCCAGCAGCCGAATTGGGCTAGCGGGAGGGCCTGAAGATACGCAGTATTTT.

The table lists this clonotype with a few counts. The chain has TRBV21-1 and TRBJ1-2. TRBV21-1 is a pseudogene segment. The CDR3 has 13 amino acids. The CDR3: CASSNSRVYGYTF. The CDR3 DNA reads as TGTGCCAGCAGCAATAGCAGGGTCTATGGCTACACCTTC.

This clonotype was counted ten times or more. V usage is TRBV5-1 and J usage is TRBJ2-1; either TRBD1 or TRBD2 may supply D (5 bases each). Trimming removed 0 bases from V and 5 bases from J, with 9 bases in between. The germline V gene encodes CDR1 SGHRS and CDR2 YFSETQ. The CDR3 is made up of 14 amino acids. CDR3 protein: CASSLVGRNNEQFF. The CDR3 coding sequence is TGCGCCAGCAGCTTGGTGGGACGCAACAATGAGCAGTTCTTC.

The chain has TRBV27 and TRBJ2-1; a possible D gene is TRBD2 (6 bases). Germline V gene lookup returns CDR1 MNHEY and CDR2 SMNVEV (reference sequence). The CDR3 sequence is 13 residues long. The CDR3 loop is CVSASVRSNEQFF. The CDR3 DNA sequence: TGTGTTTCGGCTAGCGTTAGGAGCAATGAGCAGTTCTTC.

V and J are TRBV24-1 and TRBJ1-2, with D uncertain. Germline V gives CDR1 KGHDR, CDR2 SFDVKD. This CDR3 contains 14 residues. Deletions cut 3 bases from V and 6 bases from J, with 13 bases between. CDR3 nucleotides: TGTGCCACCAGTGATACCGGACTGGCGGATGGCTACACCTTC. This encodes CATSDTGLADGYTF.

The CDR3, as DNA: TGCAGTGCTCGAATACCGGGACAGGAAGAGACCCAGTACTTC. Translated: CSARIPGQEETQYF. This rearrangement joins TRBV20-1 to TRBJ2-5; 8 bases match TRBD1. This CDR3 has 14 amino acids. The junction had 8 bases not matched to a gene; V was cut back by 5 bases and J by 3 bases. Germline CDR1 reads DFQATT; CDR2 reads SNEGSKA (reference sequence).

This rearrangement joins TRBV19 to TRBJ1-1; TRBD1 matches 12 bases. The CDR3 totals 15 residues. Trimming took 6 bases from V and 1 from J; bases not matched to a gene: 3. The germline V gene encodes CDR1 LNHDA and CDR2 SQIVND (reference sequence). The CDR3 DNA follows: TGTGCCAGTAGGGGACAGGGGGCGCAGAACACTGAAGCTTTCTTT. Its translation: CASRGQGAQNTEAFF.

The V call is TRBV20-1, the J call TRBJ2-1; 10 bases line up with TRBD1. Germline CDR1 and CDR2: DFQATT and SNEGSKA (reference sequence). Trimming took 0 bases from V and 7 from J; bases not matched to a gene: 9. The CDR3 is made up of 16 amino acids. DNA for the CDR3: TGCAGTGCTAGAGATCGGAAGGGACAGGGGTGGAATGAGCAGTTCTTC. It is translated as CSARDRKGQGWNEQFF.

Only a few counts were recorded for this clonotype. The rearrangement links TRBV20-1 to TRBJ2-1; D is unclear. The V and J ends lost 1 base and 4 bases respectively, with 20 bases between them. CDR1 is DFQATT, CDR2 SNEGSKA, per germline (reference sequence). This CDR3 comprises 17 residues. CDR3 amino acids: CSARGRLLATPYNEQFF. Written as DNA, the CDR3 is TGCAGTGCTAGAGGACGTCTCTTGGCGACACCATACAATGAGCAGTTCTTC.

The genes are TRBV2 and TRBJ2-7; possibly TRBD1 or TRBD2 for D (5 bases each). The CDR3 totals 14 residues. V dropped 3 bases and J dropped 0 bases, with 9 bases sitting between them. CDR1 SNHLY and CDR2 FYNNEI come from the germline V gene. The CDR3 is CASSEGRVSYEQYF. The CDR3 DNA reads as TGTGCCAGCAGTGAGGGGCGGGTCTCCTACGAGCAGTACTTC.

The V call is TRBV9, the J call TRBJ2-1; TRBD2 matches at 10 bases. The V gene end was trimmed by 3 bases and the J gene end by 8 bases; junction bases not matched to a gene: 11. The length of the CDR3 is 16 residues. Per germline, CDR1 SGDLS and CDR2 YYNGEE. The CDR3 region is CASSDGAGGRRDEQFF. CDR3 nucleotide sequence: TGTGCCAGCAGCGATGGAGCGGGAGGGAGAAGGGATGAGCAGTTCTTC.

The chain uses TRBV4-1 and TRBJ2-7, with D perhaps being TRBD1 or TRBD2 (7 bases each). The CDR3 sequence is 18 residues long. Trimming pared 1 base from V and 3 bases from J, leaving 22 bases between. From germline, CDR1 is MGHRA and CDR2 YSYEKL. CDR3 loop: CASSQARGAGDRDYEQYF. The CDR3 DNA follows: TGCGCCAGCAGCCAAGCCAGGGGGGCGGGGGACAGAGACTACGAGCAGTACTTC.

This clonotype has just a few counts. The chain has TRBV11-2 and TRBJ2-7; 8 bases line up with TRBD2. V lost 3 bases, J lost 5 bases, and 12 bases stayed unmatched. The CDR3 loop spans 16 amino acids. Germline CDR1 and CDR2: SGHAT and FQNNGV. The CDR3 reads CASSFGTSPPAHEQYF. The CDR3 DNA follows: TGTGCCAGCAGCTTCGGGACTAGTCCTCCAGCTCACGAGCAGTACTTC.

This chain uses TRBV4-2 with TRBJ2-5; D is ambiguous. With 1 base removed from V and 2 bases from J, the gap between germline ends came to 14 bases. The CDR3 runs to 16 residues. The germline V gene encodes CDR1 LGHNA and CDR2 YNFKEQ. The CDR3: CASSQGWAAPQETQYF. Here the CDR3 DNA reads TGTGCCAGCAGCCAAGGATGGGCCGCGCCTCAAGAGACCCAGTACTTC.

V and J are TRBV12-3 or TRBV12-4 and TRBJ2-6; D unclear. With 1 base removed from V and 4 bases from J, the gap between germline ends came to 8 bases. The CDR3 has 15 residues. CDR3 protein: CASSLDRTGANVLTF. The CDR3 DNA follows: TGTGCCAGCAGTTTAGACCGTACGGGGGCCAACGTCCTGACTTTC.

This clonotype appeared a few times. The CDR3 spells CASSQDLFYEQYF. The CDR3 DNA reads as TGTGCCAGCAGCCAAGATCTATTCTACGAGCAGTACTTC. J is TRBJ2-7 and V is TRBV4-2; the D is unclear. Germline-derived CDR1 and CDR2 are LGHNA and YNFKEQ. The CDR3 is made up of 13 amino acids. V gave up 0 bases and J gave up 3 bases, with 6 bases separating them.

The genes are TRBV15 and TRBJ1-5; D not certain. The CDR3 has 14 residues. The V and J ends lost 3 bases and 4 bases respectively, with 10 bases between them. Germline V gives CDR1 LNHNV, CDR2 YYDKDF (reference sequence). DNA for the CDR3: TGTGCCACCAGCAGGGTGCAGGTTAATCAGCCCCAGCATTTT. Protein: CATSRVQVNQPQHF.

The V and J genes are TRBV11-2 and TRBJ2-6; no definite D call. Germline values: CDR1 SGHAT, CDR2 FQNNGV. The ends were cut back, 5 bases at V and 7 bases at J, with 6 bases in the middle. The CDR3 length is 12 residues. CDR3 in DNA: TGTGCCAGCAGCACCCGTGCCAACGTCCTGACTTTC. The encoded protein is CASSTRANVLTF.

The CDR3 bases are TGTGCCAGCAGCTTAGCGCGGGATTTCAATCAGCCCCAGCATTTT. Protein sequence: CASSLARDFNQPQHF. V and J are TRBV7-2 and TRBJ1-5, with no clear D. V lost 0 bases, J lost 3 bases, and 9 bases lay in between. Germline assignment: CDR1 SGHTA and CDR2 FQGNSA. This CDR3 has 15 residues.

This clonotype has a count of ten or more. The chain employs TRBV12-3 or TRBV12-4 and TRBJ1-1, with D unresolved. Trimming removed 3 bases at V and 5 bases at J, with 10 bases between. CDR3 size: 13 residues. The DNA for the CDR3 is TGTGCCAGCAGTTTGAGCCGGGGAACTGAAGCTTTCTTT. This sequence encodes CASSLSRGTEAFF.

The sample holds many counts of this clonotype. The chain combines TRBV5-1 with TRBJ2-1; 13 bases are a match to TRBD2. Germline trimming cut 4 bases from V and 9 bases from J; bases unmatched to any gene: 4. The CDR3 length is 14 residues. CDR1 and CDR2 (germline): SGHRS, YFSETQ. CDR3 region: CASSLGLAGSEQFF. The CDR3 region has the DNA TGCGCCAGCAGCCTGGGACTAGCGGGATCTGAGCAGTTCTTC.

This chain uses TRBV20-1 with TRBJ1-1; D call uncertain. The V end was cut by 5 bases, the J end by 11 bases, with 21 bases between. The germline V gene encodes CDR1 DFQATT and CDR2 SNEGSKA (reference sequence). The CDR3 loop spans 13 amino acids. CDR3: CSAPIDGAGGAFF. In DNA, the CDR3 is TGCAGTGCTCCGATCGACGGAGCGGGAGGTGCTTTCTTT.

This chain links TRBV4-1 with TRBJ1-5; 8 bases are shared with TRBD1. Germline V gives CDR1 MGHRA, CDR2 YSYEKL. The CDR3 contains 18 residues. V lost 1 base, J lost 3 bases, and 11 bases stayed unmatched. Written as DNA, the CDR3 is TGCGCCAGCAGCCAAGTAACAGGGGGGACAGAAGACAATCAGCCCCAGCATTTT. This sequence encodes CASSQVTGGTEDNQPQHF.

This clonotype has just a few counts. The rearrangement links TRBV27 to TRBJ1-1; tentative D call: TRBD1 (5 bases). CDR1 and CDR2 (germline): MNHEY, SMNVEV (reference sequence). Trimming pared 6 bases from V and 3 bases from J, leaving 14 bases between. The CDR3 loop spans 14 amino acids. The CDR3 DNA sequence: TGTGCCAGCAGGGCCCTCTGGGACGACACTGAAGCTTTCTTT. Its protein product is CASRALWDDTEAFF.